The rows below give T cell receptor beta chains drawn from one sample of a study of blood T cell repertoires in COVID-19. Only in-frame clones appear in the TCRdb table, and some are missing; sequencing was by immunoSEQ multiplex PCR. The repertoire holds about 220,000 clones, with about nine tenths as singletons. Sequences were obtained from peripheral blood. Source of these receptors: a man aged 25 to 45 who had recovered from COVID-19. CDR3s include the opening cysteine and the closing phenylalanine or tryptophan. Fields, in order: clone size, D gene, V gene, J gene, CDR3 DNA, CDR3 protein. A D gene is named only where the DNA matches it firmly. The size of a clone is reported for some rows only, either as once, few or many, or as a class for expanded clones.

>.|.|TRBV29-1|TRBJ1-2
TGCAGCGTTGAAGACAGGGGTTCCTATGGCTACACCTTC
CSVEDRGSYGYTF
>.|TRBD1|TRBV5-1|TRBJ2-7
TGCGCCAGCAGCACGGGACAGGGGGCCTACGAGCAGTACTTC
CASSTGQGAYEQYF
>.|.|TRBV19|TRBJ1-2
TGTGCCAGTAGTATAGGGCAACCTTCCTCATTAAATAGCGGTGGCTACACCTTC
CASSIGQPSSLNSGGYTF
>.|.|TRBV20-1|TRBJ1-5
TGCAGTGCTAGTAGGTTCGGGGGGATTGACAATCAGCCCCAGCATTTT
CSASRFGGIDNQPQHF
>.|.|TRBV6-5|TRBJ1-6
TGTGCCAGCGGGGCGGGGGGCGGCAATTCACCCCTCCACTTT
CASGAGGGNSPLHF
>few|.|TRBV5-4|TRBJ2-7
TGTGCCAGCAGCTTGGTGGGCGGGACCGCCGACGAGCAGTACTTC
CASSLVGGTADEQYF
>.|TRBD1|TRBV18|TRBJ1-4
TGTGCCAGCTCACTACGGACAGGGGTTAATGAAAAACTGTTTTTT
CASSLRTGVNEKLFF
>.|.|TRBV3-1/TRBV3-2|TRBJ1-4
TGTGCCAGCAGCCAGAACTGGAGGTCAAATGAAAAACTGTTTTTT
CASSQNWRSNEKLFF
>.|.|TRBV5-6|TRBJ1-6
TGTGCCAGCAGTCCCTTCCCGGATTCACCCCTCCACTTT
CASSPFPDSPLHF
>.|.|TRBV24-1|TRBJ1-2
TGTGCCACCAGCACCAGGGAGGAATTTTTTGGCTACACCTTC
CATSTREEFFGYTF
>.|TRBD2|TRBV5-1|TRBJ2-1
TGCGCCAGCAGCCTGGAAGGACTAGCGATCAATGAGCAGTTCTTC
CASSLEGLAINEQFF
>once|.|TRBV19|TRBJ1-6
TGTGCCAGCCGGGACTCCTGGGGCTCCTATAATTCACCCCTCCACTTT
CASRDSWGSYNSPLHF
>.|.|TRBV30|TRBJ1-6
TGTGCCTTCACCCAGGGTGAGCGGGATTCACCCCTCCACTTT
CAFTQGERDSPLHF
>few|TRBD1|TRBV6-2/TRBV6-3|TRBJ1-1
TGTGCCAGCAGTGTTAGGACAGGGGGAATAACTGAAGCTTTCTTT
CASSVRTGGITEAFF
>.|TRBD1|TRBV25-1|TRBJ1-2
TGTGCCAGCAGTCCCCAAACAGGGGCCTTCTATGGCTACACCTTC
CASSPQTGAFYGYTF